The table lists the clone carrying this T cell receptor (beta chain) with a count of one. Sequencing used immunoSEQ multiplex PCR; TCRdb keeps in-frame clones, though not all of them. The data show some 500,000 clones, with approximately 77% seen just once and more than 10% held by the top ten. This sample was included in a study of shared clonotypes between healthy human individuals. The CDR3 runs to 14 residues. From germline, CDR1 is SNHLY and CDR2 FYNNEI. J gave up 6 bases and V 5 bases, and 9 bases lay outside the gene matches. V gene TRBV2 combines with J gene TRBJ1-1, with 7 bases matching TRBD1. This TCR was sampled from a woman between 40 and 50 years old in good health. Some clones in this sample may be carry-over from other donors' samples. Sample: PBMCs. The CDR3 sequence is CASSITTGSPEAFF. The CDR3 DNA follows: TGTGCCAGCAGTATCACGACAGGGTCCCCTGAAGCTTTCTTT.